This T cell receptor beta chain derives from a study of cytomegalovirus exposure and HLA in healthy donors. Comment on this clone: The antigen remains unidentified.

Among the roughly 120 subjects of the validation cohort, separate from the roughly 700-subject first cohort, were the donors. Findings and limits, study-wide: The investigators catalogued some 150 TCR beta chains as cytomegalovirus-associated. In vitro, three CMV-associated chains proved specific for CMV antigens. Reports described diagnosis of cytomegalovirus status by the classifier as highly specific and sensitive.

Produced via immunoSEQ multiplex PCR; TCRdb's table is partial and in-frame only. The table has around 60,000 clones, roughly 94% seen once; the top ten hold approximately 4.5%. This TCR derives from a man aged 18-30 years in good health and CMV-seropositive. Sequencing was done on a sample of PBMCs.

In nucleotides, the CDR3 is TGTGCCAGCAGCCCCAGAGGGGGACTAGCGGGAGTGAGGGAGACCCAGTACTTC. This codes for CASSPRGGLAGVRETQYF. The chain employs TRBV11-2 and TRBJ2-5; 14 nucleotides match TRBD2. This CDR3 is built from 18 residues. Germline CDR1 and CDR2: SGHAT and FQNNGV. With V trimmed by 5 bases and J by 5 bases, 13 bases remained unmatched.